Detailed here is one T cell receptor beta chain. This sample stems from a study of blood T cell repertoires in COVID-19. Per germline, CDR1 KGHDR and CDR2 SFDVKD. The V gene lost 5 bases and the J gene lost 1 base, with 21 bases spanning the gap. CDR3 length equals 18 residues. As handled by the study authors: Estimation of nucleated cell counts relied on the amplification of reference gene primers. This table comes from immunoSEQ multiplex PCR, and its TCRdb copy is limited to in-frame clones, with some not included. V and J calls plus clone size are reproduced from that table; the DNA served to infer D and trimming. The sample has roughly 120,000 clones; approximately 82% are singletons.

The clonotype was recovered from a man aged 25 to 40 with acute or convalescent COVID-19. This chain links TRBV24-1 with TRBJ2-3; weak D call: TRBD1 (6 bases). The material sequenced was peripheral blood. The CDR3 DNA reads TGTGCCACCAGTGCGGCAGGGGTCGACCTGAGGGGCACAGATACGCAGTATTTT. Its protein product is CATSAAGVDLRGTDTQYF.